A selection of T cell receptor beta chains follows, all from one sample in a study of T cells after yellow fever vaccination. TCRdb re-derived calls from the 5' RACE reads in MiXCR, one entry per CDR3 protein. The table has some 600,000 distinct CDR3 sequences, 17% seen once; the top ten hold 17%. The sample in question was PBMCs, obtained 4 to 6 days after the first yellow fever vaccination. All receptors derive from a man younger than 35 who received the YFV17D yellow fever vaccine. The CDR3 runs from the conserved cysteine through the conserved F or W. The D gene is left open where the match is weak. Clone size is given for some rows only: seen once, a few or many times, or a class if the clone is expanded.

cdr3_aa cdr3_nt cdr3_length v_call clone_size d_call j_call
CASSWRLAGGTGELFF TGTGCCAGCAGTTGGAGGCTAGCGGGGGGCACCGGGGAGCTGTTTTTT 16 TRBV6-5 . TRBD2 TRBJ2-2
CASTRQGLYTF TGTGCCAGCACTAGACAGGGCCTCTACACCTTC 11 TRBV5-5 . TRBD1 TRBJ1-2
CASSAGYTEAFF TGTGCCAGCAGCGCGGGGTACACTGAAGCTTTCTTT 12 TRBV6-5 few . TRBJ1-1
CASSLRTSYEQYF TGTGCCAGCAGCTTACGAACCTCCTACGAGCAGTACTTC 13 TRBV13 many . TRBJ2-7
CAISADNSYEQYF TGTGCCATCAGTGCTGACAACTCCTACGAGCAGTACTTC 13 TRBV10-3 few . TRBJ2-7
CASSQDSRQPQHF TGTGCCAGCAGCCAAGATTCCCGTCAGCCCCAGCATTTT 13 TRBV3-1 few . TRBJ1-5
CSAIPGPQETQYF TGCAGTGCTATTCCCGGGCCCCAAGAGACCCAGTACTTC 13 TRBV20-1 few . TRBJ2-5
CASSYQGQGESEAFF TGTGCCAGCAGTTACCAGGGACAGGGGGAATCTGAAGCTTTCTTT 15 TRBV6-5 . TRBD1 TRBJ1-1
CASSLRETEAFF TGTGCCAGCAGCTTACGCGAGACTGAAGCTTTCTTT 12 TRBV7-2 many . TRBJ1-1
CASSPRVGQGTEAFF TGTGCCAGCAGCCCGAGGGTCGGCCAGGGCACTGAAGCTTTCTTT 15 TRBV12-3/TRBV12-4 few . TRBJ1-1
CASSQGGGIRGTDTQYF TGCGCCAGCAGCCAAGGGGGGGGGATCCGAGGCACAGATACGCAGTATTTT 17 TRBV4-1 few TRBD2 TRBJ2-3
CAIRDRGTEAFF TGTGCCATTAGGGACAGGGGCACTGAAGCTTTCTTT 12 TRBV10-3 . TRBD1 TRBJ1-1
CSAHPTQGGGAF TGCAGTGCTCACCCTACACAGGGAGGGGGGGCTTTC 12 TRBV20-1 many . TRBJ2-7
CARSPEVRHNEQFF TGTGCCAGGAGCCCCGAGGTCCGGCACAATGAGCAGTTCTTC 14 TRBV5-6 . . TRBJ2-1
CASSRTSDGLTGELFF TGCGCCAGCAGCCGCACCTCGGACGGGCTCACCGGGGAGCTGTTTTTT 16 TRBV4-3 few . TRBJ2-2
CASSVVVEGPSLRYGYTF TGTGCCAGCAGCGTGGTAGTAGAGGGCCCCTCACTACGATATGGCTACACCTTC 18 TRBV5-6 few . TRBJ1-2
CASTVRTNTGELFF TGCGCCAGTACTGTTCGGACTAACACCGGGGAGCTGTTTTTT 14 TRBV5-1 few . TRBJ2-2
CASSAGGEETQYF TGTGCCAGCTCGGCGGGAGGGGAGGAGACCCAGTACTTC 13 TRBV18 few TRBD2 TRBJ2-5
CASSLGGRDTQYF TGTGCCAGCAGCTTAGGCGGGCGGGATACGCAGTATTTT 13 TRBV7-2 many . TRBJ2-3
CAISEVLWQGVYSGANVLTF TGTGCCATCAGTGAGGTCCTGTGGCAGGGGGTGTACTCTGGGGCCAACGTCCTGACTTTC 20 TRBV10-3 few TRBD1 TRBJ2-6
CASSRRDYSYEQYF TGTGCCAGCAGTCGCCGGGACTACTCCTACGAGCAGTACTTC 14 TRBV6-2/TRBV6-3 . TRBD2 TRBJ2-7